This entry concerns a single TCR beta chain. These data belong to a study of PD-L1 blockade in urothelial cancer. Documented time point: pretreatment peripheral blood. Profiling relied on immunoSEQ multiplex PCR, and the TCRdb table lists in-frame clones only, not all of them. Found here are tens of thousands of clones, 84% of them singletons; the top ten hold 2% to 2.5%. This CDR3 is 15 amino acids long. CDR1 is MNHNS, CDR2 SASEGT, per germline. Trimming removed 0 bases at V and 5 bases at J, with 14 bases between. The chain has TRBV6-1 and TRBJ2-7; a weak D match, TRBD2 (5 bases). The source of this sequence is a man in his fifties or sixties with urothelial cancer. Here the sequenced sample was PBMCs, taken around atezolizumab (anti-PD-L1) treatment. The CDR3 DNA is TGTGCCAGCAGTGAAGCGCCCCACTGGCGGGACGAGCAGTACTTC. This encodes CASSEAPHWRDEQYF.